This T cell receptor beta chain stems from a study of Tregs in tolerant kidney transplant recipients. CDR3 length equals 14 residues. V lost 3 bases and J 6 bases, leaving 15 bases between the germline ends. CDR1 and CDR2 (germline): LNHDA, SQIVND (reference sequence). Overall study results and limits: This study did not directly address biological reproducibility.

Comments on this clone: Antigen unknown.

The assay was immunoSEQ multiplex PCR, and TCRdb's table has in-frame clones only and misses some. The sample gives 75,000 to 100,000 clones, roughly 92% of which show up once; over 4% is in the top ten. The sequence was collected from a human donor in good health. The sequencing input was CD8+ T cells from blood. The J gene is TRBJ2-7, the V gene TRBV19, with D perhaps matching TRBD2 (6 bases). The CDR3 coding sequence is TGTGCCAGTAGTATTAGTTCGGGAGTGGTCGAGCAGTACTTC. As protein: CASSISSGVVEQYF. The full variable domain, in which reference TRBV19 and TRBJ2-7 provide the parts outside the CDR3, is DGGITQSPKYLFRKEGQNVTLSCEQNLNHDAMYWYRQDPGQGLRLIYYSQIVNDFQKGDIAEGYSVSREKKESFPLTVTSAQKNPTAFYLCASSISSGVVEQYFGPGTRLTVT.